The T cell receptor (beta chain) described here comes from a study of shared clonotypes between healthy human individuals. Points from the study as a whole: Investigators collected only blood, and repertoires in tissues likely differ. Non-shared clonotypes displayed generation probabilities falling below those of clonotypes present in all four donors.

The CDR3 loop spans 13 amino acids. Trimming removed 0 bases at V and 4 bases at J, with 8 bases between. Looked up from germline, CDR1 is SGHRS and CDR2 is YFSETQ. On this clone: What it binds is not known.

Per sorted-subset replicate PCR, input was 200 to 250 ng DNA, representing about 30,000 T cell genomes. The table came from immunoSEQ multiplex PCR; TCRdb's copy has only in-frame clones and leaves some out. There are over 2 million clones in the sample; just under 95% occur only once, and roughly 0.34% lies in the top ten. The receptor was isolated from a man aged 18 to 30 in good health. Some clones in this sample may be carry-over from other donors' samples. Sequencing was carried out using naive CD4+ T cells from PBMCs. Subset noted: CD45RA+ positively selected. V usage is TRBV5-1 and J usage is TRBJ2-7, with D unclear. Written as DNA, the CDR3 is TGCGCCAGCAGCTTGGAGGCCAGATACGAGCAGTACTTC. Residues: CASSLEARYEQYF.